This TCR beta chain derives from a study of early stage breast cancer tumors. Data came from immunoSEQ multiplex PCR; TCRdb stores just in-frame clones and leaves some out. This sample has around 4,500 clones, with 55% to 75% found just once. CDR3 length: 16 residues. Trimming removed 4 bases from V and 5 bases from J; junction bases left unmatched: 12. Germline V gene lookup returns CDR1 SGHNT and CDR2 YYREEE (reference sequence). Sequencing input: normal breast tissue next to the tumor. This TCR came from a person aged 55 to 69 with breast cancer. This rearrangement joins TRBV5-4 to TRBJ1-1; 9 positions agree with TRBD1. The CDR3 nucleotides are TGTGCCAGCAGCCCTGGGGGGGGACAGGGATTTACTGAAGCTTTCTTT. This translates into CASSPGGGQGFTEAFF.